This TCR beta chain was profiled in a study of cytomegalovirus exposure and HLA in healthy donors. Study outcomes and limitations: From TCR beta sequences, most subjects' HLA-A and HLA-B alleles were reportedly predicted accurately. Donors were assumed by presence/absence analyses to have roughly uniform sequencing depth.

PCR primers comprised 60 Vbeta and 13 Jbeta primers. Sequencing used immunoSEQ multiplex PCR; TCRdb keeps in-frame clones, though not all of them. This sample's table reports 130,000 or so clones. On this clone itself: As yet, its antigen is unknown.

Germline CDR1 is KGHSH and CDR2 is LQKENI. CDR3 length equals 14 residues. V shed 0 bases, J shed 4 bases, and the junction held 2 bases outside the gene matches. The sequence came from a woman in her 40s in good health and CMV-seropositive. Sequenced sample: PBMCs. This chain uses TRBV18 with TRBJ1-2; TRBD1 matches 7 bases. The CDR3 here is CASSPPGGAYGYTF. The CDR3 DNA reads as TGTGCCAGCTCACCACCAGGGGGCGCCTATGGCTACACCTTC.